The clone carrying this T cell receptor (beta chain) was seen just once. As yet, its antigen is unknown. These data originate in a study of T cell responses to AZD1222 COVID-19 vaccine. On the study more broadly: Investigators merged groups given second doses at roughly 4 or roughly 12 weeks. Study-wide findings and caveats: The span of vaccine-associated CD4 TCRs extended across spike, with dominance at 160-218 and 743-854. Two AZD1222 administrations were followed by greater Spike-specific TCR breadth and depth. Donors in the cohort were predominantly white British and more often female, and clonal diversity was possibly underestimated.

CDR1 GTSNPN and CDR2 SVGIG come from the germline V gene (reference sequence). With 0 bases removed from V and 7 bases from J, the gap between germline ends came to 10 bases. This CDR3 has 13 residues. TCRdb keeps only in-frame clones here, not all; method: immunoSEQ multiplex PCR. The table includes some 130,000 clones, about 90% detected once. The rearrangement links TRBV30 to TRBJ1-5; D gene uncertain. This TCR was sampled from an adult in good health. The sequencing used peripheral blood, collected on day 0 of AZD1222 vaccination. In DNA form, the CDR3 reads TGTGCCTGGAGTGTTGGTATGGGGCAGCCCCAGCATTTT. This gives the protein CAWSVGMGQPQHF.